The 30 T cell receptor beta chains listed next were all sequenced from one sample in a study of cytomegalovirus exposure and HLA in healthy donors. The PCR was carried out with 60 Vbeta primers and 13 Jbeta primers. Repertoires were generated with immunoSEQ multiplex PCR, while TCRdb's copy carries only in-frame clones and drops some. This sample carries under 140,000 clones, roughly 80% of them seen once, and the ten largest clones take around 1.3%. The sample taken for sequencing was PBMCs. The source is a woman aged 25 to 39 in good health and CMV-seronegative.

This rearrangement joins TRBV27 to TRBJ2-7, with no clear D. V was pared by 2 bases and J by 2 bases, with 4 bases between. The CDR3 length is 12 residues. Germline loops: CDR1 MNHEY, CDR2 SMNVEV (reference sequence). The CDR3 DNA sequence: TGTGCCAGCAGTTTAGTCGCCTACGAGCAGTACTTC. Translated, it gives CASSLVAYEQYF.

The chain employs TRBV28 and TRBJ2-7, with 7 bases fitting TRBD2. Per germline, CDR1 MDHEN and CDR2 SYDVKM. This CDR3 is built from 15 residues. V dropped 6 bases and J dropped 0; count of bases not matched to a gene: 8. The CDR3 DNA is TGTGCCAGCAGCCTCGGCGGACTAGTCTCCTACGAGCAGTACTTC. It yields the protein CASSLGGLVSYEQYF.

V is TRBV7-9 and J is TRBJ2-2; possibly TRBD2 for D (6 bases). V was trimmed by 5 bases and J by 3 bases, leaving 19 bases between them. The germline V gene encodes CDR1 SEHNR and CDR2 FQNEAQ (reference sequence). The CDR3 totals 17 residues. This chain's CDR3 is CASSPVLRWGDTGELFF. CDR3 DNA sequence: TGTGCCAGCAGCCCCGTCCTGAGGTGGGGGGACACCGGGGAGCTGTTTTTT.

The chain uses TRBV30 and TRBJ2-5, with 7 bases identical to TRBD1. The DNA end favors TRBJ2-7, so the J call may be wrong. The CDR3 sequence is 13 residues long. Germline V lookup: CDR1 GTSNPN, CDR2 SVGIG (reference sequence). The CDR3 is CAWNRDRLYEQYF. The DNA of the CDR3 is TGTGCCTGGAATCGGGACAGACTCTACGAGCAGTACTTC.

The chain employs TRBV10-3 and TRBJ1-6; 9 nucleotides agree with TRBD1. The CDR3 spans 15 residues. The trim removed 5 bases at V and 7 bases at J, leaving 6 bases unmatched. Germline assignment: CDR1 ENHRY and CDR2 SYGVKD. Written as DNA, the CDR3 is TGTGCCATCAGTAACCTACAGGGGGCAAATTCACCCCTCCACTTT. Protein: CAISNLQGANSPLHF.

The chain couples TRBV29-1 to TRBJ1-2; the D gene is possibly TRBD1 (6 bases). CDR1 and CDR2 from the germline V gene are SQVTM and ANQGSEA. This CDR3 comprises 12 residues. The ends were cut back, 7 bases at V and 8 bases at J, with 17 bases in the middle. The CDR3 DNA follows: TGCAGCGGTGTTTCAGGGGAGACCGGCTACACCTTC. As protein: CSGVSGETGYTF. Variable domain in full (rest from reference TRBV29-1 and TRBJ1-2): SAVISQKPSRDICQRGTSLTIQCQVDSQVTMMFWYRQQPGQSLTLIATANQGSEATYESGFVIDKFPISRPNLTFSTLTVSNMSPEDSSIYLCSGVSGETGYTFGSGTRLTVV.

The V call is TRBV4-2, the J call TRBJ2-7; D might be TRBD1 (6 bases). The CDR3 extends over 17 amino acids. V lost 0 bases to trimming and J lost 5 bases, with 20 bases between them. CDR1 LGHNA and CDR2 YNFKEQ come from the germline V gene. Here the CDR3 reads CASSQDPTGSEEDEQYF. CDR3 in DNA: TGTGCCAGCAGCCAAGATCCGACAGGCTCAGAGGAGGACGAGCAGTACTTC.

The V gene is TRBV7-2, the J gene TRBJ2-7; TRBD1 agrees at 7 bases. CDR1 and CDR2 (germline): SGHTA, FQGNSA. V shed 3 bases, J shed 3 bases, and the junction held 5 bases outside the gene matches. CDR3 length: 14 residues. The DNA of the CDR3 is TGTGCCAGCAGCTTGGACCGGGACAGCTACGAGCAGTACTTC. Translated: CASSLDRDSYEQYF.

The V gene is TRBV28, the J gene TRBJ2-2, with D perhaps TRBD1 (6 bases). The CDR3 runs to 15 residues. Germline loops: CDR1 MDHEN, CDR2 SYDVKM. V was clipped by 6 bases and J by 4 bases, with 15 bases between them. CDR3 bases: TGTGCCAGCAGGAACCGGGACAAATCCACCGGGGAGCTGTTTTTT. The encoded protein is CASRNRDKSTGELFF.

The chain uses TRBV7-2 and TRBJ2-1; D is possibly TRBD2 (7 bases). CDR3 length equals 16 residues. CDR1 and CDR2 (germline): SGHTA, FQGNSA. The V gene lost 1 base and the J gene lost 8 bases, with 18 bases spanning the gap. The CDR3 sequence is CASSLELLGGAHEQFF. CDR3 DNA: TGTGCCAGCAGCTTAGAGCTTCTGGGGGGGGCCCATGAGCAGTTCTTC.

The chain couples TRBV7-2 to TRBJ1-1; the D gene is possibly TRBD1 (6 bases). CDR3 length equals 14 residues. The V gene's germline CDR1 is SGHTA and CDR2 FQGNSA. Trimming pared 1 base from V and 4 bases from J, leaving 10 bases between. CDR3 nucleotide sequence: TGTGCCAGCAGCTTAGTACAGGGCGCCACTGAAGCTTTCTTT. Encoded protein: CASSLVQGATEAFF.

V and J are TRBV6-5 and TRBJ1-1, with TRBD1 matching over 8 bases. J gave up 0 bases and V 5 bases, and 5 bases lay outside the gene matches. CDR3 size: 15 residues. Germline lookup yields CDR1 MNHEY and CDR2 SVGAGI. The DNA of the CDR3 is TGTGCCAGCAGTGCCCTGGGACAGGTGAACACTGAAGCTTTCTTT. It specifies CASSALGQVNTEAFF.

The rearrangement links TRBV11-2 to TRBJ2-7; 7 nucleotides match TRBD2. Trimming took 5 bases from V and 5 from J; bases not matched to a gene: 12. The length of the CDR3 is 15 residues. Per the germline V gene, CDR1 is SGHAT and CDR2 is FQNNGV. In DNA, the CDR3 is TGTGCCAGCAGCCCCCCATGGCGGGAGTCCGACGAGCAGTACTTC. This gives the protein CASSPPWRESDEQYF.

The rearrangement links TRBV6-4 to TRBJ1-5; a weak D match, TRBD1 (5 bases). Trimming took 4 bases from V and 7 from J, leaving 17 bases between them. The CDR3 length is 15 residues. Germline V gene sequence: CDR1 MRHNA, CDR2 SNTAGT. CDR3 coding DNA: TGTGCCAGCAGTGGGGCCAGGGCCCAGGGACAGCCCCAGCATTTT. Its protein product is CASSGARAQGQPQHF.

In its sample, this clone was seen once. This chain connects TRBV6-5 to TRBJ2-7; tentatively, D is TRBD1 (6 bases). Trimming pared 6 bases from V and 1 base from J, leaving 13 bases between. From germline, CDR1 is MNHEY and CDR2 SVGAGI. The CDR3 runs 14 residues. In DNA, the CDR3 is TGTGCCAGCAGGAGCATAACAGGGTCCTACGAGCAGTACTTC. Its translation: CASRSITGSYEQYF.

In nucleotides, the CDR3 is TGTGCCAGCAGTACCGGGACACAACTCTACGAGCAGTACTTC. Translating gives CASSTGTQLYEQYF. V usage is TRBV6-5 and J usage is TRBJ2-7, with a tentative D call TRBD1 (6 bases). The CDR3 consists of 14 residues. Trimming took 5 bases from V and 3 from J, leaving 14 bases between them. Germline CDR1 is MNHEY and CDR2 is SVGAGI.

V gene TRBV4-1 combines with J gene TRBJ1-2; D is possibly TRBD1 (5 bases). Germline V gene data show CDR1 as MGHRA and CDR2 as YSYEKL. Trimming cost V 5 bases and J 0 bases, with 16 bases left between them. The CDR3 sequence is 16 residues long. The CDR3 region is CASSGAAETANYGYTF. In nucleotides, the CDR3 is TGCGCCAGCAGCGGGGCAGCCGAAACAGCTAACTATGGCTACACCTTC.

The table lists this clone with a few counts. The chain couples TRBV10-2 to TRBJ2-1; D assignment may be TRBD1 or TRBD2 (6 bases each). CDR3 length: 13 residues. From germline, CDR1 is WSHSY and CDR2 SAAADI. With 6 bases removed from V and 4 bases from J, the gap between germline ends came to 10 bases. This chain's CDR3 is CASREGTYNEQFF. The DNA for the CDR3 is TGCGCCAGCAGGGAGGGGACATACAATGAGCAGTTCTTC.

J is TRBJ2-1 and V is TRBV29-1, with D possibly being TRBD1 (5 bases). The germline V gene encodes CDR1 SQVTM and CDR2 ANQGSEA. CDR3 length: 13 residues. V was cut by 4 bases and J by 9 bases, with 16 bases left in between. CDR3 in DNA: TGCAGCGTTGTTGCCCAGCCAGGGATTGAGCAGTTCTTC. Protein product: CSVVAQPGIEQFF.

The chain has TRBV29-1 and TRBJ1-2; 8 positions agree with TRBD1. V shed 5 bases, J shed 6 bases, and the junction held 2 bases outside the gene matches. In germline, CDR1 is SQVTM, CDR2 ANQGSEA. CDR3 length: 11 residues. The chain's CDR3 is CSVRQGNGYTF. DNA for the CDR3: TGCAGCGTTAGACAGGGGAATGGCTACACCTTC.

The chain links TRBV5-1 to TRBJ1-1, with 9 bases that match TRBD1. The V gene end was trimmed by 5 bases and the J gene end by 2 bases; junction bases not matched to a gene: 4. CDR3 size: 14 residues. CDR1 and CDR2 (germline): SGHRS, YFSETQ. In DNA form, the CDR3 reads TGCGCCAGCAGTGACAGGGGGGAAAACACTGAAGCTTTCTTT. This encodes CASSDRGENTEAFF. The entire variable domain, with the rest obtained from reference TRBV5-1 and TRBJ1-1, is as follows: KAGVTQTPRYLIKTRGQQVTLSCSPISGHRSVSWYQQTPGQGLQFLFEYFSETQRNKGNFPGRFSGRQFSNSRSEMNVSTLELGDSALYLCASSDRGENTEAFFGQGTRLTVV.

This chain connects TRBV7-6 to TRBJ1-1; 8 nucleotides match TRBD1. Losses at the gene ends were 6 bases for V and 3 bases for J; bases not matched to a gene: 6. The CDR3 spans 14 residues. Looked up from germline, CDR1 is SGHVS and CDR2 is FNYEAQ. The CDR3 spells CASSDDRGDTEAFF. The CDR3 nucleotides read TGTGCCAGCAGTGACGACAGGGGCGACACTGAAGCTTTCTTT. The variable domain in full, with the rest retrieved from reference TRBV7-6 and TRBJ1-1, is GAGVSQSPRYKVTKRGQDVALRCDPISGHVSLYWYRQALGQGPEFLTYFNYEAQQDKSGLPNDRFSAERPEGSISTLTIQRTEQRDSAMYRCASSDDRGDTEAFFGQGTRLTVV.

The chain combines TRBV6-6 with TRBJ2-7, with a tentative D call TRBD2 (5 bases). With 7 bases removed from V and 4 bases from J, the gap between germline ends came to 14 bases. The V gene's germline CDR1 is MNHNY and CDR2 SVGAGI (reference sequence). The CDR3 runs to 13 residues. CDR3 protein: CASKRAEGYEQYF. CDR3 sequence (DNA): TGTGCCAGCAAACGCGCTGAGGGTTACGAGCAGTACTTC.

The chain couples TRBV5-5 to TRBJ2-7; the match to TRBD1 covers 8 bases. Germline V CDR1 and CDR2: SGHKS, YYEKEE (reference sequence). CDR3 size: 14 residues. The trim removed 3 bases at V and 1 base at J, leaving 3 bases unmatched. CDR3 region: CASSSGQGSYEQYF. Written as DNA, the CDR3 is TGTGCCAGCAGCTCTGGACAGGGTTCCTACGAGCAGTACTTC.

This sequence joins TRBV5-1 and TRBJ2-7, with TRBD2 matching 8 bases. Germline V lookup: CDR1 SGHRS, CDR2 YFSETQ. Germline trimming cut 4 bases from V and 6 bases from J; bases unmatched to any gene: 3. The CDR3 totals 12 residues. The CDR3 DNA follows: TGCGCCAGCAGCCGGGAGGGTGCCGAGCAGTACTTC. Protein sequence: CASSREGAEQYF.

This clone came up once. The CDR3 DNA follows: TGTGCCAGCTCACCTAACAGGGATAAAGGCGAGCAGTACTTC. Protein: CASSPNRDKGEQYF. This chain links TRBV18 with TRBJ2-7; the D gene is possibly TRBD1 (6 bases). The CDR3 consists of 14 residues. Trimming stripped 3 bases from V and 6 bases from J, with 15 bases between. CDR1 and CDR2 (germline): KGHSH, LQKENI.

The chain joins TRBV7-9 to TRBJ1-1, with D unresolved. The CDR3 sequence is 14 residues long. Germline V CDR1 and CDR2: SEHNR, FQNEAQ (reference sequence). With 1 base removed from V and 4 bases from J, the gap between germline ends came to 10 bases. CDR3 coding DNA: TGTGCCAGCAGCTTAGTGTCGGTTGGCACTGAAGCTTTCTTT. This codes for CASSLVSVGTEAFF. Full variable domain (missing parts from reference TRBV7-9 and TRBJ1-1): DTGVSQNPRHKITKRGQNVTFRCDPISEHNRLYWYRQTLGQGPEFLTYFQNEAQLEKSRLLSDRFSAERPKGSFSTLEIQRTEQGDSAMYLCASSLVSVGTEAFFGQGTRLTVV.

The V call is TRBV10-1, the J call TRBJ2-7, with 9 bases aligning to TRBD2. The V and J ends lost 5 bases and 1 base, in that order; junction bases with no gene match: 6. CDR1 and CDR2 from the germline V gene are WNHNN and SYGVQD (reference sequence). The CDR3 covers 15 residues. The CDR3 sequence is CASSLGLASSYEQYF. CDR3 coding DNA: TGCGCCAGCAGTTTGGGACTAGCCTCATCCTACGAGCAGTACTTC.

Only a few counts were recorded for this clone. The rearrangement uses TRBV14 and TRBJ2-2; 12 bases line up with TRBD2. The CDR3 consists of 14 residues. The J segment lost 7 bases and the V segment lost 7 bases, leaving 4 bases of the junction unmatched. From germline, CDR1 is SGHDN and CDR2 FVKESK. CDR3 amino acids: CASTTSGRGGELFF. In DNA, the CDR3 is TGTGCCAGCACGACTAGCGGGAGAGGCGGGGAGCTGTTTTTT. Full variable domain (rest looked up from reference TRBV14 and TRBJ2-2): EAGVTQFPSHSVIEKGQTVTLRCDPISGHDNLYWYRRVMGKEIKFLLHFVKESKQDESGMPNNRFLAERTGGTYSTLKVQPAELEDSGVYFCASTTSGRGGELFFGEGSRLTVL.

CDR3 amino acids: CASSPATGAYEQYF. The CDR3 coding sequence is TGTGCCAGCAGCCCCGCGACAGGGGCCTACGAGCAGTACTTC. The chain couples TRBV7-9 to TRBJ2-7, with 8 bases matching TRBD1. After removal of 5 bases from V and 2 bases from J, the junction contained 5 bases not matched to a gene. The CDR3 is 14 amino acids. Germline CDR1 is SEHNR and CDR2 is FQNEAQ (reference sequence).